This entry is about one T cell receptor beta chain. The antigen remains unidentified. This specimen belongs to a study of T cells after yellow fever vaccination. Whole-study findings and limits: Relatively few clonotypes were ones that appeared in both CD4 and CD8 compartments.

The CDR3 is 14 residues long. Trimming removed 8 bases from V and 6 bases from J; junction bases left unmatched: 9. The germline gives CDR1 MGHDK, CDR2 SYGVNS. TCRdb passed the 5' RACE reads through MiXCR, listing each CDR3 protein once. The table includes 500,000 to 550,000 distinct CDR3 sequences, just over 20% detected once. The rearrangement joins TRBV25-1 to TRBJ2-7, with 11 positions matching TRBD1. The starting material was PBMCs, obtained less than 25 days after the first yellow fever vaccination. This receptor was obtained from a man younger than 35 who received the YFV17D yellow fever vaccine. The DNA of the CDR3 is TGTGCCAGCGGAGGGACAGGGGGTTGGAGCGAGCAGTACTTC. This sequence encodes CASGGTGGWSEQYF.